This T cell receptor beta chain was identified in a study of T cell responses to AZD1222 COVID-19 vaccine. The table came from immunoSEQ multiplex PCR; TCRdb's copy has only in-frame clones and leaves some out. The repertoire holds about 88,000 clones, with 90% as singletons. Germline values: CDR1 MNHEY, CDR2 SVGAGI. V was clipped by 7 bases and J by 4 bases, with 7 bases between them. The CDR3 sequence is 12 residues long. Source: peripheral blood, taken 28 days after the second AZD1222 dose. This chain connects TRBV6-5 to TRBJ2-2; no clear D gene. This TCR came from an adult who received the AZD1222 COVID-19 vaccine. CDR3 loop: CASIQSTGELFF. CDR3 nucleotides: TGTGCCAGCATACAAAGCACCGGGGAGCTGTTTTTT.